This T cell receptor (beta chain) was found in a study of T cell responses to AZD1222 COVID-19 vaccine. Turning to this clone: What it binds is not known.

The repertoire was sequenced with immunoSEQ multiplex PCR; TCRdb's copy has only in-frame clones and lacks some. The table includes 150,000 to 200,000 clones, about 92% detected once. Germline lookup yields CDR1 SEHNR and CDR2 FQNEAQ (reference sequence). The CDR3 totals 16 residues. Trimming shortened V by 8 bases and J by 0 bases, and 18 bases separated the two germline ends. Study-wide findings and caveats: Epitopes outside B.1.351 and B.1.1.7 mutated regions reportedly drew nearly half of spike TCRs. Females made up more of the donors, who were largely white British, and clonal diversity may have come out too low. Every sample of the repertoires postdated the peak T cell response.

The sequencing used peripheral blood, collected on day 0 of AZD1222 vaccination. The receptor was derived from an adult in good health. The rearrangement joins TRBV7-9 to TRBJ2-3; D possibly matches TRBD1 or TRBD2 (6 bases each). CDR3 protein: CASSEGVGGSTDTQYF. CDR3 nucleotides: TGTGCCAGCTCGGAGGGGGTCGGAGGGAGCACAGATACGCAGTATTTT.